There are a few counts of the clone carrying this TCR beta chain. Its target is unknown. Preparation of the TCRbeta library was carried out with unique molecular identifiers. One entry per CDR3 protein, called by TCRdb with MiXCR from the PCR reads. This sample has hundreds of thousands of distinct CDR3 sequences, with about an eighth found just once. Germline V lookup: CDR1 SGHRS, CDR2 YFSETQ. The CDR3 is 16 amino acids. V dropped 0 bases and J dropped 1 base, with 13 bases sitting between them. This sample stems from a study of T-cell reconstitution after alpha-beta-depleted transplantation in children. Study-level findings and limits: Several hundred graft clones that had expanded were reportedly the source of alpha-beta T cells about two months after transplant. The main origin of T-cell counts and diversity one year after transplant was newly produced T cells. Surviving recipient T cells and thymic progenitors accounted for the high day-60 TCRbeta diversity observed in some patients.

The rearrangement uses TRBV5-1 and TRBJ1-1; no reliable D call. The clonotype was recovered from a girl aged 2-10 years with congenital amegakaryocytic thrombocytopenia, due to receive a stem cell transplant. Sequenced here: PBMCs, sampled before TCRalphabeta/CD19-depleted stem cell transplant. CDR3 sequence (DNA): TGCGCCAGCAGCTTGGTGGGCTTCCTGGGGAACACTGAAGCTTTCTTT. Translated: CASSLVGFLGNTEAFF. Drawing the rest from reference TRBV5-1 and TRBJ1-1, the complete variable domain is KAGVTQTPRYLIKTRGQQVTLSCSPISGHRSVSWYQQTPGQGLQFLFEYFSETQRNKGNFPGRFSGRQFSNSRSEMNVSTLELGDSALYLCASSLVGFLGNTEAFFGQGTRLTVV.